What follows are 25 T cell receptor beta chains derived from one specimen sequenced in a study of blood T cell repertoires in COVID-19. Libraries were prepared by immunoSEQ multiplex PCR; TCRdb keeps only in-frame clonotypes and omits some of them. The data contain about 200,000 clones, roughly 85% of them singletons. Sequenced input: PBMCs or T cells enriched from blood (not recorded which). These receptors were taken from a man aged 35 to 55 who had recovered from COVID-19.

A single count supports this clone. The chain employs TRBV19 and TRBJ2-1; the D gene is possibly TRBD1 (5 bases). This CDR3 has 14 amino acids. CDR1 and CDR2 (germline): LNHDA, SQIVND (reference sequence). The V and J ends lost 2 bases and 4 bases respectively, with 9 bases between them. CDR3 region: CASSIRGIYNEQFF. In DNA, the CDR3 is TGTGCCAGTAGTATAAGGGGAATTTACAATGAGCAGTTCTTC.

This clone was counted many times. The V call is TRBV7-9, the J call TRBJ1-1, with TRBD1 as a possible D gene (6 bases). The CDR3 covers 13 residues. V lost 5 bases and J lost 5, with 12 bases in between. Per the germline V gene, CDR1 is SEHNR and CDR2 is FQNEAQ (reference sequence). CDR3 bases: TGTGCCAGCAGCGTAGATCAGGGGACTGAAGCTTTCTTT. It encodes CASSVDQGTEAFF.

J is TRBJ1-4 and V is TRBV7-9, with 11 bases matching TRBD1. With 4 bases clipped from V and 5 bases from J, the junction kept 3 bases outside the gene matches. The CDR3 runs to 15 residues. Germline CDR1 reads SEHNR; CDR2 reads FQNEAQ (reference sequence). The chain's CDR3 is CASSWGQGVNEKLFF. The CDR3 DNA reads TGTGCCAGCAGCTGGGGACAGGGGGTAAATGAAAAACTGTTTTTT.

The chain combines TRBV28 with TRBJ1-2; D perhaps matches TRBD1 (6 bases). Germline V gives CDR1 MDHEN, CDR2 SYDVKM. There are 14 residues in the CDR3. The ends were cut back, 5 bases at V and 7 bases at J, with 17 bases in the middle. In DNA, the CDR3 is TGTGCCAGCAGTCCCTGGACCCTCAGGGGTGGCTACACCTTC. This sequence encodes CASSPWTLRGGYTF.

V gene TRBV11-2 combines with J gene TRBJ1-1; perhaps TRBD1 as D (6 bases). This CDR3 has 13 residues. The germline V gene encodes CDR1 SGHAT and CDR2 FQNNGV. V was clipped by 5 bases and J by 0 bases, with 7 bases between them. In DNA form, the CDR3 reads TGTGCCAGCAGCCGGACAGTGAACACTGAAGCTTTCTTT. This translates into CASSRTVNTEAFF.

This chain uses TRBV20-1 with TRBJ2-7, with TRBD1 as a possible D gene (5 bases). Germline loops: CDR1 DFQATT, CDR2 SNEGSKA (reference sequence). The ends were cut back, 3 bases at V and 9 bases at J, with 12 bases in the middle. This CDR3 is built from 11 residues. The DNA of the CDR3 is TGCAGTGCTAGGACAGAAATAATGCAGTACTTC. Encoded protein: CSARTEIMQYF.

This chain uses TRBV24-1 with TRBJ2-3, with a possible D match to TRBD2 (6 bases). This CDR3 region has 16 residues. The V end lost 3 bases, the J end lost 5 bases, and 17 bases lay between the germline ends. Germline loops: CDR1 KGHDR, CDR2 SFDVKD. The CDR3 here is CATSDVGTPEGDTQYF. The CDR3 bases are TGTGCCACCAGTGATGTCGGGACTCCCGAGGGAGATACGCAGTATTTT.

This chain links TRBV18 with TRBJ1-1, with a possible D match to TRBD1 (5 bases). V was cut by 2 bases and J by 6 bases, with 10 bases left in between. The CDR3 consists of 13 residues. CDR1 and CDR2 from the germline V gene are KGHSH and LQKENI. CDR3 amino acids: CASSPGGEAEAFF. In DNA form, the CDR3 reads TGTGCCAGCTCACCAGGGGGGGAGGCTGAAGCTTTCTTT.

The chain combines TRBV28 with TRBJ2-7; D perhaps matches TRBD1 (5 bases). V was trimmed by 6 bases and J by 2 bases, leaving 8 bases between them. The length of the CDR3 is 12 residues. Germline CDR1 and CDR2: MDHEN and SYDVKM. The chain's CDR3 is CASRQGTYEQYF. DNA of the CDR3: TGTGCCAGCAGGCAGGGTACCTACGAGCAGTACTTC.

The genes are TRBV28 and TRBJ2-1, with D possibly being TRBD1 (5 bases). Trimming shortened V by 4 bases and J by 6 bases, and 16 bases separated the two germline ends. The germline V gene has CDR1 MDHEN and CDR2 SYDVKM. The CDR3 is 15 residues long. DNA for the CDR3: TGTGCCAGCAGTTCCTTCGGACGAAGGGGCAATGAGCAGTTCTTC. It encodes CASSSFGRRGNEQFF.

The sample holds a few counts of this clone. The chain couples TRBV6-6 to TRBJ1-6; D is uncertain. The CDR3 loop spans 15 amino acids. The germline gives CDR1 MNHNY, CDR2 SVGAGI (reference sequence). V gave up 6 bases and J gave up 5 bases, with 14 bases separating them. The CDR3 sequence is CASSPTGGDNSPLHF. For the CDR3, the DNA is TGTGCCAGCAGCCCCACGGGCGGGGATAATTCACCCCTCCACTTT.

The table lists this clone with a count of one. V and J are TRBV30 and TRBJ2-7, with unresolved D. CDR1 is GTSNPN and CDR2 is SVGIG in the germline V gene (reference sequence). Between the trimmed V and J ends, which lost 0 bases and 2 bases, there was a span of 32 bases. The CDR3 is 21 residues long. This CDR3 is CAWSVRGLRQLNPLRPYEQYF. The CDR3 DNA reads as TGTGCCTGGAGTGTACGCGGTCTCCGGCAGCTTAACCCCCTGAGACCCTACGAGCAGTACTTC.

The CDR3 DNA is TGTGCCAGCAGCTTGGGGCTAGCGGATACAGATACGCAGTATTTT. Translation gives CASSLGLADTDTQYF. The chain is built from TRBV5-4 and TRBJ2-3, with 7 bases matching TRBD2. The CDR3 sequence is 15 residues long. J lost 3 bases, V lost 0 bases, and 4 bases had no gene match. Germline loops: CDR1 SGHNT, CDR2 YYREEE (reference sequence).

The CDR3 reads CASSPSGTSGRVYEQYF. CDR3 DNA: TGTGCCAGCAGCCCTTCCGGGACTAGCGGGAGAGTCTACGAGCAGTACTTC. This sequence joins TRBV4-2 and TRBJ2-7; 14 positions match TRBD2. The CDR3 runs 17 residues. Germline CDR1 and CDR2: LGHNA and YNFKEQ. J lost 3 bases, V lost 4 bases, and 8 bases had no gene match.

The chain combines TRBV6-5 with TRBJ2-1; D is possibly TRBD2 (7 bases). V lost 4 bases and J 7 bases, leaving 17 bases between the germline ends. The CDR3 runs to 15 residues. Germline values: CDR1 MNHEY, CDR2 SVGAGI. Here the CDR3 DNA reads TGTGCCAGCAGTTTGTGGTGGGGGGGCCCAAATGAGCAGTTCTTC. Amino acid sequence: CASSLWWGGPNEQFF.

V usage is TRBV7-9 and J usage is TRBJ2-7; D remains ambiguous. Trimming took off 1 base at V and 0 bases at J, with 10 bases between the two ends. The CDR3 loop spans 15 amino acids. Germline V gives CDR1 SEHNR, CDR2 FQNEAQ (reference sequence). CDR3: CASSLDYGNSYEQYF. Here the CDR3 DNA reads TGTGCCAGCAGCTTAGATTATGGCAACTCCTACGAGCAGTACTTC. The whole variable domain, remainder taken from reference TRBV7-9 and TRBJ2-7, is DTGVSQNPRHKITKRGQNVTFRCDPISEHNRLYWYRQTLGQGPEFLTYFQNEAQLEKSRLLSDRFSAERPKGSFSTLEIQRTEQGDSAMYLCASSLDYGNSYEQYFGPGTRLTVT.

In this sample, this clone turned up once. The rearrangement links TRBV11-2 to TRBJ2-2, with D maybe TRBD1 (6 bases). V lost 2 bases, J lost 6 bases, and 13 bases lay in between. The CDR3 has 15 residues. Germline V CDR1 and CDR2: SGHAT, FQNNGV. CDR3 in DNA: TGTGCCAGCAGCTTACAACAGGGACACGCCGGGGAGCTGTTTTTT. Protein sequence: CASSLQQGHAGELFF. Combining the CDR3 with reference TRBV11-2 and TRBJ2-2 gives the whole variable domain EAGVAQSPRYKIIEKRQSVAFWCNPISGHATLYWYQQILGQGPKLLIQFQNNGVVDDSQLPKDRFSAERLKGVDSTLKIQPAKLEDSAVYLCASSLQQGHAGELFFGEGSRLTVL.

The rearrangement uses TRBV10-3 and TRBJ2-1, with a tentative D call TRBD1 (5 bases). This CDR3 has 16 residues. V dropped 3 bases and J dropped 7 bases, with 19 bases sitting between them. Germline CDR1 ENHRY, CDR2 SYGVKD. For the CDR3, the DNA is TGTGCCATCAGTGACCACGAGACGACAGTGTCAAATGAGCAGTTCTTC. Protein sequence: CAISDHETTVSNEQFF.

The V and J genes are TRBV3-1 (or the pseudogene TRBV3-2) and TRBJ2-7, with D perhaps matching TRBD2 (7 bases). The germline CDR1 and CDR2 sequences are LGHDT and YNNKEL (reference sequence). The V gene lost 1 base and the J gene lost 7 bases, with 17 bases spanning the gap. This CDR3 contains 15 residues. The CDR3 loop reads CASSQGWDTGGEQYF. CDR3 bases: TGTGCCAGCAGCCAAGGCTGGGACACGGGAGGAGAGCAGTACTTC.

V gene TRBV5-4 combines with J gene TRBJ2-5; 10 bases are a match to TRBD2. The germline CDR1 and CDR2 sequences are SGHNT and YYREEE (reference sequence). CDR3 length: 15 residues. V gave up 4 bases and J gave up 3 bases; unmatched junction bases: 6. The CDR3 sequence is CASSASGTSEETQYF. CDR3 DNA sequence: TGTGCCAGCAGCGCCTCCGGGACTAGCGAAGAGACCCAGTACTTC.

V gene TRBV6-9 combines with J gene TRBJ2-7, with 12 bases that match TRBD2. The J segment lost 5 bases and the V segment lost 6 bases, leaving 14 bases of the junction unmatched. Per the germline V gene, CDR1 is MNHGY and CDR2 is SVAAGI. CDR3 length: 17 amino acids. The CDR3 coding sequence is TGTGCCAGCAGCCGGACTAGCGGGGTCCCTACGGGCCACGAGCAGTACTTC. Protein product: CASSRTSGVPTGHEQYF.

The gene calls are TRBV30 and TRBJ2-5; possible D gene TRBD1, 6 bases. CDR1 and CDR2 (germline): GTSNPN, SVGIG (reference sequence). The CDR3 is 15 residues long. Trimming pared 3 bases from V and 2 bases from J, leaving 16 bases between. The CDR3 bases are TGTGCCTGGAGCCCCACCGGAGGACAGCAAGAGACCCAGTACTTC. Its protein is CAWSPTGGQQETQYF.

The chain has TRBV24-1 and TRBJ2-2, with TRBD2 identical over 14 bases. V shed 1 base, J shed 7 bases, and the junction held 10 bases outside the gene matches. This CDR3 spans 19 amino acids. Germline CDR1 reads KGHDR; CDR2 reads SFDVKD. The CDR3: CATSDLGTSGSLFIGELFF. CDR3 DNA sequence: TGTGCCACCAGTGATTTAGGGACTAGCGGGAGCCTATTTATCGGGGAGCTGTTTTTT.

The chain has TRBV28 and TRBJ2-1; 8 bases line up with TRBD2. The V gene's germline CDR1 is MDHEN and CDR2 SYDVKM. The CDR3 has 15 amino acids. The ends lost 5 bases at V and 9 bases at J; junction bases unmatched: 12. The DNA of the CDR3 is TGTGCCAGCAGTGTCTTGAGCGGGAGTCGGGGTGAGCAGTTCTTC. It codes for CASSVLSGSRGEQFF.

The chain joins TRBV15 to TRBJ2-3; 7 positions match TRBD2. V shed 7 bases and J 4 bases; nucleotides not matched to a gene: 11. Germline CDR1 and CDR2: LNHNV and YYDKDF (reference sequence). This CDR3 is 15 amino acids long. The CDR3: CATTLWEGVADTQYF. CDR3 in DNA: TGTGCCACCACCCTGTGGGAGGGAGTGGCAGATACGCAGTATTTT.